The 27 T cell receptor beta chains below all came from one sample that was sequenced in a study of blood T cells in healthy people across ages. A sample-barcoded 5' primer and a J-beta primer mix were used in a second PCR of roughly 7 to 11 cycles. TCRdb processed the 5' RACE reads anew with MiXCR; each CDR3 protein has one entry. The table records approximately 670,000 distinct CDR3 sequences, around 43% of them present only once. The sample comprised blood. Receptors were obtained from a man older than 75 in good health.

This rearrangement joins TRBV6-5 to TRBJ2-1; D may be TRBD2 (5 bases). There are 15 residues in the CDR3. With 2 bases removed from V and 3 bases from J, the gap between germline ends came to 11 bases. Looked up from germline, CDR1 is MNHEY and CDR2 is SVGAGI. CDR3 loop: CASSYRGKIYNEQFF. CDR3 DNA: TGTGCCAGCAGTTACAGAGGGAAGATCTACAATGAGCAGTTCTTC.

The gene calls are TRBV7-3 and TRBJ2-3, with D perhaps being TRBD1 or TRBD2 (5 bases each). Trimming removed 5 bases at V and 0 bases at J, with 12 bases between. This CDR3 has 15 residues. Germline V CDR1 and CDR2: SGHTA, FQGTGA. The CDR3 DNA sequence: TGTGCCAGCAGCAAAGGGTGGGGGAGCACAGATACGCAGTATTTT. Its translation is CASSKGWGSTDTQYF.

The rearrangement uses TRBV25-1 and TRBJ2-1; 7 bases agree with TRBD2. The J call may be wrong; the DNA end is better matched by TRBJ2-7. Germline values: CDR1 MGHDK, CDR2 SYGVNS. The CDR3 extends over 16 amino acids. CDR3 coding DNA: TGTGCCAGCAGTGACCCGGAAGCGGGGACCTACAATGAGCAGTACTTC. It translates to CASSDPEAGTYNEQYF.

The chain uses TRBV27 and TRBJ2-7; 8 bases line up with TRBD1. Germline V gives CDR1 MNHEY, CDR2 SMNVEV (reference sequence). V trimming: 0 bases; J trimming: 5 bases; junction bases outside the gene matches: 9. This CDR3 has 16 amino acids. CDR3: CASSLSNRGRPHEQYF. CDR3 nucleotides: TGTGCCAGCAGTTTATCGAACAGGGGGAGGCCCCACGAGCAGTACTTC.

This clonotype was seen only a few times. This chain connects TRBV20-1 to TRBJ2-1; D is possibly TRBD1 or TRBD2 (5 bases each). The germline V gene encodes CDR1 DFQATT and CDR2 SNEGSKA (reference sequence). Trimming took 6 bases from V and 2 from J, leaving 14 bases between them. This CDR3 has 14 residues. CDR3 loop: CSAQRGPAYNEQFF. The CDR3 nucleotides are TGCAGTGCCCAGAGGGGACCTGCCTACAATGAGCAGTTCTTC.

The chain combines TRBV5-5 with TRBJ2-3; maybe TRBD2 (6 bases). The CDR3 sequence is 19 residues long. The V gene's germline CDR1 is SGHKS and CDR2 YYEKEE (reference sequence). Trimming removed 4 bases at V and 0 bases at J, with 24 bases between. The CDR3, as DNA: TGTGCCAGCAGCCCCGCCGGGGTGGGGGGAAGATCTAGCACAGATACGCAGTATTTT. Translated: CASSPAGVGGRSSTDTQYF.

V and J are TRBV5-6 and TRBJ2-7, with 9 bases identical to TRBD1. In germline, CDR1 is SGHDT, CDR2 YYEEEE. The CDR3 is 14 amino acids. The junction had 14 bases not matched to a gene; V was cut back by 4 bases and J by 12 bases. The CDR3 reads CASSARDRVLARYF. The CDR3 DNA is TGTGCCAGCAGCGCCCGGGACAGGGTTCTTGCGCGGTACTTC.

This clonotype was counted only a few times. This rearrangement joins TRBV7-2 to TRBJ2-2; perhaps TRBD2 as D (7 bases). CDR1 is SGHTA, CDR2 FQGNSA, per germline. Trimming cost V 7 bases and J 4 bases, with 16 bases left between them. The CDR3 runs to 15 residues. The CDR3 nucleotides read TGTGCCAGCACCCAGGGGCGGGGGACCACCGGGGAGCTGTTTTTT. Translating it yields CASTQGRGTTGELFF.

The rearrangement uses TRBV20-1 and TRBJ1-2; D is undetermined. This CDR3 comprises 13 residues. CDR1 and CDR2 (germline): DFQATT, SNEGSKA (reference sequence). V was cut by 3 bases and J by 5 bases, with 13 bases left in between. CDR3 DNA sequence: TGCAGTGCTAGGAGTAGTTCTTTATATGGCTACACCTTC. Translation gives CSARSSSLYGYTF.

Points on this clonotype: Germline is not matched at one junction end, which may reflect a read error. This rearrangement joins TRBV20-1 to TRBJ2-7; 8 nucleotides match TRBD2. There are 16 residues in the CDR3. CDR1 is DFQATT, CDR2 SNEGSKA, per germline (reference sequence). The CDR3 coding sequence is TGCAGTGCTGGAGATCCGGGGGCGGGAGGCTTCTACGAGCAGTACTTC. Translated: CSAGDPGAGGFYEQYF.

This clonotype was counted between two and nine times. The V and J genes are TRBV27 and TRBJ2-3, with 9 nucleotides matching TRBD2. The CDR3 extends over 15 amino acids. Germline V gives CDR1 MNHEY, CDR2 SMNVEV (reference sequence). Unmatched junction bases numbered 8, after V lost 4 bases and J lost 6 bases. The CDR3 bases are TGTGCCAGCAGTTCCCCCAAAACTAGCGGGGATACGCAGTATTTT. Protein: CASSSPKTSGDTQYF.

V gene TRBV20-1 combines with J gene TRBJ2-7, with 8 bases fitting TRBD1. The CDR3 spans 15 residues. Germline CDR1 reads DFQATT; CDR2 reads SNEGSKA (reference sequence). Trimming cost V 2 bases and J 3 bases; bases outside gene matches: 9. For the CDR3, the DNA is TGCAGTGCTAGATATGGGACAGGAGATTTCTACGAGCAGTACTTC. Protein: CSARYGTGDFYEQYF.

The V call is TRBV6-2 or TRBV6-3, the J call TRBJ2-5, with D perhaps TRBD2 (6 bases). Germline-derived CDR1 and CDR2 are MNHEY and SVGEGT. There are 14 residues in the CDR3. V dropped 7 bases and J dropped 1 base, with 13 bases sitting between them. The CDR3 is CASTPGLPQETQYF. The DNA for the CDR3 is TGTGCCAGCACGCCGGGACTCCCCCAAGAGACCCAGTACTTC.

As to this clonotype: A much larger clone lies one base from this, so it may be a read error. V usage is TRBV13 and J usage is TRBJ1-2; no definite D call. CDR3 length equals 17 residues. Trimming removed 3 bases at V and 1 base at J, with 18 bases between. Germline CDR1 is PRHDT and CDR2 is FYEKMQ (reference sequence). CDR3 region: CASSFLLRRNSNYGYTF. The CDR3, as DNA: TGTGCCAGCAGCTTCCTTTTACGGAGGAATAGTAACTATGGCTACACCTTC.

The chain links TRBV20-1 to TRBJ2-1, with D possibly matching TRBD2 (6 bases). This CDR3 has 16 residues. V dropped 1 base and J dropped 8 bases, with 21 bases sitting between them. The germline V gene encodes CDR1 DFQATT and CDR2 SNEGSKA (reference sequence). As DNA, the CDR3 is TGCAGTGCTAGAGTCTTGACTAGTCTTTTATCCGATGAGCAGTTCTTC. The encoded protein is CSARVLTSLLSDEQFF.

This clonotype was recorded at least ten times. This chain links TRBV12-3 or TRBV12-4 with TRBJ2-7; D unclear. V was trimmed by 0 bases and J by 3 bases, leaving 9 bases between them. There are 14 residues in the CDR3. The CDR3: CASSLAGLGYEQYF. DNA of the CDR3: TGTGCCAGCAGTTTAGCGGGTTTGGGCTACGAGCAGTACTTC.

This sequence joins TRBV6-6 and TRBJ1-4, with a tentative D call TRBD1 (5 bases). CDR1 and CDR2 (germline): MNHNY, SVGAGI (reference sequence). The CDR3 sequence is 15 residues long. V was cut by 2 bases and J by 6 bases, with 13 bases left in between. The CDR3 here is CASSYGGTKDEKLFF. CDR3 coding DNA: TGTGCCAGCAGTTACGGGGGGACGAAAGATGAAAAACTGTTTTTT.

This clonotype was counted ten times or more. The genes are TRBV20-1 and TRBJ2-1, with D maybe TRBD2 (6 bases). The CDR3 sequence is 14 residues long. V lost 6 bases to trimming and J lost 3 bases, with 15 bases between them. Germline V CDR1 and CDR2: DFQATT, SNEGSKA (reference sequence). For the CDR3, the DNA is TGCAGTGCCCTAGGGGAGGCGGTCTACAATGAGCAGTTCTTC. Amino acid sequence: CSALGEAVYNEQFF.

The V call is TRBV29-1, the J call TRBJ2-1; 12 positions agree with TRBD2. The CDR3 has 16 residues. Germline CDR1 is SQVTM and CDR2 is ANQGSEA. V lost 7 bases and J lost 0; bases outside the gene matches: 7. CDR3 loop: CSGWTSGTNSYNEQFF. In DNA form, the CDR3 reads TGCAGCGGCTGGACTAGCGGGACTAACTCCTACAATGAGCAGTTCTTC.

The rearrangement uses TRBV20-1 and TRBJ2-7, with TRBD2 matching over 10 bases. V dropped 3 bases and J dropped 4; count of bases not matched to a gene: 15. The CDR3 length is 17 residues. Germline assignment: CDR1 DFQATT and CDR2 SNEGSKA (reference sequence). The CDR3 spells CSASSMGSSGSSYEQYF. The CDR3 region has the DNA TGCAGTGCTAGTTCGATGGGCTCTAGCGGGAGCTCATACGAGCAGTACTTC.

J is TRBJ1-2 and V is TRBV20-1; TRBD1 might be the D (6 bases). The V gene's germline CDR1 is DFQATT and CDR2 SNEGSKA (reference sequence). Trimming took 5 bases from V and 3 from J, leaving 10 bases between them. There are 12 residues in the CDR3. DNA of the CDR3: TGCAGTGCTTTTACAGGGTACTATGGCTACACCTTC. Its translation is CSAFTGYYGYTF.

The chain carries TRBV6-2 or TRBV6-3 and TRBJ2-6; weak D call: TRBD2 (5 bases). Trimming removed 7 bases from V and 0 bases from J, with 19 bases in between. The germline CDR1 and CDR2 sequences are MNHEY and SVGEGT. The CDR3 length is 18 residues. Here the CDR3 DNA reads TGTGCCAGCAAACAACTGGGCTTGGGGAGCTCTGGGGCCAACGTCCTGACTTTC. Protein: CASKQLGLGSSGANVLTF.

This clonotype has a count of ten or more. This chain connects TRBV11-2 to TRBJ2-5, with 7 bases matching TRBD1. CDR1 SGHAT and CDR2 FQNNGV come from the germline V gene. The CDR3 covers 15 residues. The V segment lost 5 bases and the J segment 1 base; nucleotides outside the gene matches: 7. CDR3: CASSEGTASQETQYF. CDR3 sequence (DNA): TGTGCCAGCAGCGAAGGGACAGCCTCCCAAGAGACCCAGTACTTC.

This clonotype was counted a single time. This rearrangement joins TRBV7-9 to TRBJ2-7; 8 nucleotides line up with TRBD1. After removal of 3 bases from V and 5 bases from J, the junction contained 9 bases not matched to a gene. Germline CDR1 reads SEHNR; CDR2 reads FQNEAQ (reference sequence). The CDR3 consists of 15 residues. CDR3 DNA: TGTGCCAGCAGCTTCCGGACAGGGCTAACCGACGAGCAGTACTTC. Residues: CASSFRTGLTDEQYF.

This sequence joins TRBV20-1 and TRBJ2-7, with D possibly being TRBD2 (5 bases). Germline values: CDR1 DFQATT, CDR2 SNEGSKA (reference sequence). This CDR3 region has 11 residues. Trimming pared 6 bases from V and 2 bases from J, leaving 8 bases between. The CDR3 sequence is CSATGTYEQYF. The DNA for the CDR3 is TGCAGTGCCACCGGGACCTACGAGCAGTACTTC.

The chain links TRBV14 to TRBJ2-3; D assignment may be TRBD1 or TRBD2 (5 bases each). V dropped 0 bases and J dropped 2 bases, with 12 bases sitting between them. CDR1 SGHDN and CDR2 FVKESK come from the germline V gene. This CDR3 has 16 residues. CDR3 coding DNA: TGTGCCAGCAGCCAAGACGGGACGCCCACCACAGATACGCAGTATTTT. Translating gives CASSQDGTPTTDTQYF. The entire variable domain, with the rest obtained from reference TRBV14 and TRBJ2-3, is as follows: EAGVTQFPSHSVIEKGQTVTLRCDPISGHDNLYWYRRVMGKEIKFLLHFVKESKQDESGMPNNRFLAERTGGTYSTLKVQPAELEDSGVYFCASSQDGTPTTDTQYFGPGTRLTVL.

In regard to this clonotype: The germline gene is not matched at one end of the junction; a read error may be the cause. The chain links TRBV20-1 to TRBJ1-2; D might be TRBD1 (5 bases). From germline, CDR1 is DFQATT and CDR2 SNEGSKA (reference sequence). CDR3 length: 12 amino acids. The CDR3 DNA reads TGCAGCGCTACAATAGGGGACTATGGCTACACCTTC. Encoded protein: CSATIGDYGYTF.